This T cell receptor beta chain was found in a study of beta chain features in type 1 diabetes. CDR1 MNHEY and CDR2 SMNVEV come from the germline V gene (reference sequence). V dropped 4 bases and J dropped 4 bases, with 4 bases sitting between them. CDR3 length: 12 amino acids. This clone was observed a handful of times. All of the isolated RNA was reverse transcribed, so expressed TCRB transcripts were sequenced. Some clones are missing from TCRdb's copy, which holds only in-frame ones; the method was immunoSEQ multiplex PCR. The table records 130,000 to 150,000 clones, 9% to 9.5% of them present only once.

This sequence joins TRBV27 and TRBJ2-2, with D unresolved. Sample: central memory CD4+ T cells from blood. The origin of this receptor is a young man in good health. CDR3 DNA sequence: TGTGCCAGCAGTTATCTCACCGGGGAGCTGTTTTTT. Translation: CASSYLTGELFF.